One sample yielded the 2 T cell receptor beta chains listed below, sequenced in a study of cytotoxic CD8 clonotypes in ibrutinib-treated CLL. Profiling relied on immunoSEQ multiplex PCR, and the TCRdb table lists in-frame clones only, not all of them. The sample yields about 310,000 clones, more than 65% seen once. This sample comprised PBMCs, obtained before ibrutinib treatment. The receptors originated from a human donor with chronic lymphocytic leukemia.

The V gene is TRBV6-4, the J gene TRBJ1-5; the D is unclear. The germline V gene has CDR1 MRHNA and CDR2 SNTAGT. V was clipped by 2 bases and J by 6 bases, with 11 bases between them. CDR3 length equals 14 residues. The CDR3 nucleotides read TGTGCCAGCAGTGACGAGTTCTCCGGTCAGCCCCAGCATTTT. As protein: CASSDEFSGQPQHF.

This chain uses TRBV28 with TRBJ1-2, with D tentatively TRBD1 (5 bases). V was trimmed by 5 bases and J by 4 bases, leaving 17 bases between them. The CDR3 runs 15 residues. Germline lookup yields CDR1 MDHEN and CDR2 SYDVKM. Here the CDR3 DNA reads TGTGCCAGCAGTCGTCGGGACGGGCGAACCTATGGCTACACCTTC. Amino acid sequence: CASSRRDGRTYGYTF.